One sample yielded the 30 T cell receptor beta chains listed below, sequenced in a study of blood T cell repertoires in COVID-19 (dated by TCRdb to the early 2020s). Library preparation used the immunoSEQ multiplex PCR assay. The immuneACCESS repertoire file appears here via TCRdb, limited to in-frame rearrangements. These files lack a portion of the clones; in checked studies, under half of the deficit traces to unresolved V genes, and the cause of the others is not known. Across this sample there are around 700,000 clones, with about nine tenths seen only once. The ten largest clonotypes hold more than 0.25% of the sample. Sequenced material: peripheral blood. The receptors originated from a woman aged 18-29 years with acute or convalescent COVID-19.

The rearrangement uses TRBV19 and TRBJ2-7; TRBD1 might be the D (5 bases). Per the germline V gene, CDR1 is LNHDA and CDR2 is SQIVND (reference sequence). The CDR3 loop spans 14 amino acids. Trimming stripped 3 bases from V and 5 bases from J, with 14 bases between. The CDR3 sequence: CASSIEGVQDEQYF. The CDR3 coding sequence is TGTGCCAGTAGTATCGAAGGGGTCCAGGACGAGCAGTACTTC.

The CDR3 bases are TGTGCTAGTGGTTTGGTACTAAGGACATCTAACTATGGCTACACCTTC. Translation: CASGLVLRTSNYGYTF. This chain joins TRBV12-5 and TRBJ1-2; maybe TRBD1 (5 bases). Germline V gene sequence: CDR1 LGHNT, CDR2 FRNRAP. Trimming removed 0 bases from V and 0 bases from J, with 11 bases in between. CDR3 size: 16 residues.

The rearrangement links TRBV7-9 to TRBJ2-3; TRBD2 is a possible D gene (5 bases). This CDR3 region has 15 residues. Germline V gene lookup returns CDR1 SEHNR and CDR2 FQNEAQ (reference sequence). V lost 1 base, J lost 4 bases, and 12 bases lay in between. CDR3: CASSLVTGKADTQYF. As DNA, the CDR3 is TGTGCCAGCAGCTTAGTTACGGGGAAGGCAGATACGCAGTATTTT.

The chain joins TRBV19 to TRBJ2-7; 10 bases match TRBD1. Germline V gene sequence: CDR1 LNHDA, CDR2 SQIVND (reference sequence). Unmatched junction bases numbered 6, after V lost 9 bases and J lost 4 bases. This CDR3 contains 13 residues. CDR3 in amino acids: CASRGQGPYEQYF. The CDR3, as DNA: TGTGCCAGCCGGGGACAGGGGCCTTACGAGCAGTACTTC.

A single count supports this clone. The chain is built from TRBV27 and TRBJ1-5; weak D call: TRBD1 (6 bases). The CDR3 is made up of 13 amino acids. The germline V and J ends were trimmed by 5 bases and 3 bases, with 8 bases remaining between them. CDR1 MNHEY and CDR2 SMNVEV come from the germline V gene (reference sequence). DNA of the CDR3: TGTGCCAGCAGTACAGGGTTCAATCAGCCCCAGCATTTT. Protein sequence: CASSTGFNQPQHF.

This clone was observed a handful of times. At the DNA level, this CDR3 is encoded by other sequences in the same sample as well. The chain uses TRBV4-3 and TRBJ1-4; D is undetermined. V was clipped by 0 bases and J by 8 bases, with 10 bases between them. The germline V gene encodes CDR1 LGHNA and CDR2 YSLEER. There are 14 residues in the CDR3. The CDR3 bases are TGCGCCAGCAGCCAAGACAGCGGAAACGAAAAACTGTTTTTT. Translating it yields CASSQDSGNEKLFF.

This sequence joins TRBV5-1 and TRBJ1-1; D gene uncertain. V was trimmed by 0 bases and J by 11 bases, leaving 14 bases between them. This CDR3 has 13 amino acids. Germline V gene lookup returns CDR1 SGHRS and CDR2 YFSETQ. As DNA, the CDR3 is TGCGCCAGCAGCTTGGGCATCCCTCGAGGGGCTTTCTTT. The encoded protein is CASSLGIPRGAFF.

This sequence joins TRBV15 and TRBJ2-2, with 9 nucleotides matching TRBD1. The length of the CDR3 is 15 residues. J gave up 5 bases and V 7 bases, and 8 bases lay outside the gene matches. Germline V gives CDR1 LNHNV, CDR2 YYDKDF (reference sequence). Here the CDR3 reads CATTLLGQGTGELFF. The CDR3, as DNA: TGTGCCACCACCCTTTTGGGACAGGGAACCGGGGAGCTGTTTTTT. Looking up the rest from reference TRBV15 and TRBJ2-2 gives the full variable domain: DAMVIQNPRYQVTQFGKPVTLSCSQTLNHNVMYWYQQKSSQAPKLLFHYYDKDFNNEADTPDNFQSRRPNTSFCFLDIRSPGLGDTAMYLCATTLLGQGTGELFFGEGSRLTVL.

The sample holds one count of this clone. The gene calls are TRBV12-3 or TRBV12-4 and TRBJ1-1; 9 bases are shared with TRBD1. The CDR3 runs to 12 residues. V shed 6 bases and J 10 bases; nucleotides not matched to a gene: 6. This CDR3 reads CASRKQGAAAFF. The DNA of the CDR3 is TGTGCCAGCAGAAAACAGGGGGCGGCAGCTTTCTTT.

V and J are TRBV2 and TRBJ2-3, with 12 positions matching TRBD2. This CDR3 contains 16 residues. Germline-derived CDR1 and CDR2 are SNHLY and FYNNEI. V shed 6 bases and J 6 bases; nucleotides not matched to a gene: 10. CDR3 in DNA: TGTGCCAGCAGGATACTAGCGGGGGGCTCTGGGGATACGCAGTATTTT. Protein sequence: CASRILAGGSGDTQYF.

For the CDR3, the DNA is TGCGCCAGCAGTCAATCTCCCCCGGACACAGCCTCCTATGGCTACACCTTC. Translated: CASSQSPPDTASYGYTF. V gene TRBV23-1 combines with J gene TRBJ1-2; D is possibly TRBD1 (5 bases). TRBV23-1 is given ORF status, its function remaining uncertain. Trimming pared 0 bases from V and 4 bases from J, leaving 18 bases between. The CDR3 runs to 17 residues.

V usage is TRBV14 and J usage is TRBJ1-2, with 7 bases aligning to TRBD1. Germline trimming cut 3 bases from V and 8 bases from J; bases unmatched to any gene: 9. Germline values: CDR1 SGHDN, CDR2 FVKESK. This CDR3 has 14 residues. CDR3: CASSHAITGEGYTF. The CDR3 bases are TGTGCCAGCAGCCACGCAATTACAGGGGAAGGCTACACCTTC.

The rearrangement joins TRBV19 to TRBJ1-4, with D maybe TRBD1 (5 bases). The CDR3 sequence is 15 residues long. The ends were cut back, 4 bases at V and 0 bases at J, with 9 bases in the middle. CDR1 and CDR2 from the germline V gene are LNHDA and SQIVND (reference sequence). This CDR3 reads CASSTRQTTNEKLFF. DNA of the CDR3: TGTGCCAGTAGTACCCGACAGACAACTAATGAAAAACTGTTTTTT.

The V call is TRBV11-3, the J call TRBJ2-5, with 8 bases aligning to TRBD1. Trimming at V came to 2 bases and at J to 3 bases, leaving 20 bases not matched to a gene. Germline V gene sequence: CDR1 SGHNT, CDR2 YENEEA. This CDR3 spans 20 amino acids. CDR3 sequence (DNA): TGTGCCAGCAGCTTAAAAAACCCCCTAACCTCAGGACAGGGTAAAGAGACCCAGTACTTC. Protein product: CASSLKNPLTSGQGKETQYF.

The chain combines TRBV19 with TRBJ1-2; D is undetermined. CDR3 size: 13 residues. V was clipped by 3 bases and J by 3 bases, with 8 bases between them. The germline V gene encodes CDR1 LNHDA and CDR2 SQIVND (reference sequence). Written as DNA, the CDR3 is TGTGCCAGTAGTATGGAGTGGGACTATGGCTACACCTTC. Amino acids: CASSMEWDYGYTF. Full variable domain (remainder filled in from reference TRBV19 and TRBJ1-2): DGGITQSPKYLFRKEGQNVTLSCEQNLNHDAMYWYRQDPGQGLRLIYYSQIVNDFQKGDIAEGYSVSREKKESFPLTVTSAQKNPTAFYLCASSMEWDYGYTFGSGTRLTVV.

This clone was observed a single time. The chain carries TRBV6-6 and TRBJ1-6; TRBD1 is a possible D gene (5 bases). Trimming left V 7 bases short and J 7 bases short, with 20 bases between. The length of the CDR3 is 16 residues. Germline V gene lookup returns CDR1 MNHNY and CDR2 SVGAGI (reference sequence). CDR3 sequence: CASTRSRELENSPLHF. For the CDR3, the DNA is TGTGCCAGCACCAGAAGCAGGGAATTAGAGAATTCACCCCTCCACTTT.

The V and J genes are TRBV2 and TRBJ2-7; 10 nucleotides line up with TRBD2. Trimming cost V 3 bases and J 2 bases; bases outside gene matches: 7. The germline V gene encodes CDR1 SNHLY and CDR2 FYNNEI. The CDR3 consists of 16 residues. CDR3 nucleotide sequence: TGTGCCAGCAGTGATTCACAGCGGGGGGGAACCTACGAGCAGTACTTC. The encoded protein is CASSDSQRGGTYEQYF.

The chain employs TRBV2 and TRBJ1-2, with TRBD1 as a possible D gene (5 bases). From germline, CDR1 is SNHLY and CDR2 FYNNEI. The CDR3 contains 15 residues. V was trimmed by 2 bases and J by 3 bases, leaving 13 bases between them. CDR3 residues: CASSEWAGRDYGYTF. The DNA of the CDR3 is TGTGCCAGCAGTGAATGGGCAGGGAGGGACTATGGCTACACCTTC.

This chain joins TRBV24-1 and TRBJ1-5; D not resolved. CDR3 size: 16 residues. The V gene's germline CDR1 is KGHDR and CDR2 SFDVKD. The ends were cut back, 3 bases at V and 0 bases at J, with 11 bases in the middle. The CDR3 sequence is CATSDGRQYSNQPQHF. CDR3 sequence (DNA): TGTGCCACCAGTGATGGCAGGCAATATAGCAATCAGCCCCAGCATTTT.

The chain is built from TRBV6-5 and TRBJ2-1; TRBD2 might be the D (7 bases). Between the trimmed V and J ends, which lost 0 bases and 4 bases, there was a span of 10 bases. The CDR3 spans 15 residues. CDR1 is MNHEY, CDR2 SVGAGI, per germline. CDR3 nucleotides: TGTGCCAGCAGTTACTCGGGGGGGCGGTACAATGAGCAGTTCTTC. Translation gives CASSYSGGRYNEQFF.

In DNA, the CDR3 is TGTGCCAGCAGCGTACAGGGGGGAGGCTACACCTTC. Amino acid sequence: CASSVQGGGYTF. This chain joins TRBV7-9 and TRBJ1-2; 8 bases fit TRBD1. The trim removed 5 bases at V and 8 bases at J, leaving 4 bases unmatched. CDR1 and CDR2 from the germline V gene are SEHNR and FQNEAQ (reference sequence). The CDR3 length is 12 residues. The full variable domain, with the rest looked up from reference TRBV7-9 and TRBJ1-2, is DTGVSQNPRHKITKRGQNVTFRCDPISEHNRLYWYRQTLGQGPEFLTYFQNEAQLEKSRLLSDRFSAERPKGSFSTLEIQRTEQGDSAMYLCASSVQGGGYTFGSGTRLTVV.

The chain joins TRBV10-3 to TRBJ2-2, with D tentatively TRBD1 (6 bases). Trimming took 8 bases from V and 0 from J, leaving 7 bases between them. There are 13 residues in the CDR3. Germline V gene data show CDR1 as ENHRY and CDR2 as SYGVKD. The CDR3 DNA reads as TGTGCCATCGGGGACACGAACACCGGGGAGCTGTTTTTT. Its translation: CAIGDTNTGELFF.

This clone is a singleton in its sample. CDR3 loop: CASSHGTGILTGELFF. The CDR3 DNA reads TGTGCCAGTAGTCACGGGACAGGGATACTTACCGGGGAGCTGTTTTTT. The chain uses TRBV19 and TRBJ2-2, with TRBD1 matching over 9 bases. Germline CDR1 and CDR2: LNHDA and SQIVND (reference sequence). Unmatched junction bases numbered 9, after V lost 5 bases and J lost 5 bases. The length of the CDR3 is 16 residues.

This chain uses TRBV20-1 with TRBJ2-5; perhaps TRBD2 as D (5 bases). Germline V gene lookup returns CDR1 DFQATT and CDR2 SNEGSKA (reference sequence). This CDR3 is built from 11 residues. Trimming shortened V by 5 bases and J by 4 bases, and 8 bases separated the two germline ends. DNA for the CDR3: TGCAGTGCTGGTGGGAGAGAGACCCAGTACTTC. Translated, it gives CSAGGRETQYF.

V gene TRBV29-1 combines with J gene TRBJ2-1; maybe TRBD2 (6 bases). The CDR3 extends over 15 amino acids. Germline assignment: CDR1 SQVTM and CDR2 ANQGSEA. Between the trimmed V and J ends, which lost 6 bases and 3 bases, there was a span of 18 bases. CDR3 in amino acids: CSVNLGGALYNEQFF. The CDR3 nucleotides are TGCAGCGTCAATTTGGGGGGAGCCCTCTACAATGAGCAGTTCTTC.

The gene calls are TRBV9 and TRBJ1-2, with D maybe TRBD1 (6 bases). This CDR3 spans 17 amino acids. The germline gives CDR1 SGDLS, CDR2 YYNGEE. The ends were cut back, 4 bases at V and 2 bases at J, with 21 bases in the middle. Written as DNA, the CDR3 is TGTGCCAGCAGCCCGCGACAGGAGAAGAAGGGGAACTATGGCTACACCTTC. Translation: CASSPRQEKKGNYGYTF.

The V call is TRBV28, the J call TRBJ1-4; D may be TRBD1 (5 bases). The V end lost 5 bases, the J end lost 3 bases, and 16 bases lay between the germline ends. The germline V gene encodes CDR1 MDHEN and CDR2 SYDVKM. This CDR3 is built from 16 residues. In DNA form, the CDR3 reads TGTGCCAGCAGTCCCCCGGGGGGGAAAGCTAATGAAAAACTGTTTTTT. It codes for CASSPPGGKANEKLFF.

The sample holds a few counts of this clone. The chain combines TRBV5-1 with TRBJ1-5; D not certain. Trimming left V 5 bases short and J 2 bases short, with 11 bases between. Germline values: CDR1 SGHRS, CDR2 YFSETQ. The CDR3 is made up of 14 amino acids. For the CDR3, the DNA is TGCGCCAGCAGAGATCTGCCGGGCAATCAGCCCCAGCATTTT. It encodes CASRDLPGNQPQHF.

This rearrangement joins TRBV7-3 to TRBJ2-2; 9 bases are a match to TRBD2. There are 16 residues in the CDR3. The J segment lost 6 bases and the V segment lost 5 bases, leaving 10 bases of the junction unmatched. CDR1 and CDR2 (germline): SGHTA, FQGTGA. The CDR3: CASSPYGGGAPGELFF. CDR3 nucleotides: TGTGCCAGCAGCCCCTACGGCGGGGGGGCCCCCGGGGAGCTGTTTTTT.

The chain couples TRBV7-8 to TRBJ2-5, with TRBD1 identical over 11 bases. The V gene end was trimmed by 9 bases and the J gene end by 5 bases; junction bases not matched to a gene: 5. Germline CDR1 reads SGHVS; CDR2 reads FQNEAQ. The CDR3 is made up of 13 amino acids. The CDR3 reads CASGTGGRETQYF. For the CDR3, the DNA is TGTGCCAGTGGGACAGGGGGTAGGGAGACCCAGTACTTC.